This T cell receptor beta chain came from a study of T cell changes during pregnancy in multiple sclerosis. The germline V and J ends were trimmed by 2 bases and 0 bases, with 8 bases remaining between them. CDR1 SEHNR and CDR2 FQNEAQ come from the germline V gene (reference sequence). This CDR3 is built from 14 residues. Measured with immunoSEQ multiplex PCR; TCRdb has only the in-frame clones, and not every one. The data contain tens of thousands of clones, around 92% of them seen just once; the ten biggest clones take up around 0.73%. This material consisted of CD4+ T cells from peripheral blood mononuclear cells, taken in the third trimester of pregnancy. The chain joins TRBV7-9 to TRBJ2-7; unclear D gene. The sequence was obtained from a female donor with multiple sclerosis, enrolled in a pregnancy study. The CDR3: CASSLRQRSYEQYF. CDR3 bases: TGTGCCAGCAGCTTAAGGCAGCGCTCCTACGAGCAGTACTTC.